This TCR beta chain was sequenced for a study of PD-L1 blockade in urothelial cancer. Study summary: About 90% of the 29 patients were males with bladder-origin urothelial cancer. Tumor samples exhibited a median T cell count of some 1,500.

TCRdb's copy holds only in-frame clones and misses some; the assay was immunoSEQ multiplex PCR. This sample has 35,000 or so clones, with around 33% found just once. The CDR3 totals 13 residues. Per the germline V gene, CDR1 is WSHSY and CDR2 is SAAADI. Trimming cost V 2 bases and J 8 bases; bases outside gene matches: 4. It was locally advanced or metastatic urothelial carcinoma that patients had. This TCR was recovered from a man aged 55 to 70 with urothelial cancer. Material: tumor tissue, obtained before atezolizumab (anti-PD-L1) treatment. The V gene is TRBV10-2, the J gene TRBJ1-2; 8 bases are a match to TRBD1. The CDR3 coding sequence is TGCGCCAGCAGTGAGGGGGACAGGTCCGGCTACACCTTC. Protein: CASSEGDRSGYTF.